One sample yielded the 21 T cell receptor beta chains listed below, sequenced in a study of blood T cell repertoires in COVID-19. The method was immunoSEQ multiplex PCR; TCRdb's version includes in-frame clones alone and lacks a portion of them. There are fewer than 250,000 clones in the sample; 84% occur only once, and 3.5% to 4.5% lies in the top ten. What was sequenced was peripheral blood. Receptors were obtained from a man in his forties or fifties with acute or convalescent COVID-19.

The chain combines TRBV12-3 or TRBV12-4 with TRBJ2-7; 15 bases agree with TRBD2. The length of the CDR3 is 13 residues. The ends lost 4 bases at V and 12 bases at J; junction bases unmatched: 4. As DNA, the CDR3 is TGTGCCAGCAGTTGGGGACTAGCGGGAGGCCTGTACTTC. It codes for CASSWGLAGGLYF.

The V gene is TRBV13, the J gene TRBJ1-2, with a possible D match to TRBD1 (5 bases). The CDR3 consists of 14 residues. CDR1 PRHDT and CDR2 FYEKMQ come from the germline V gene (reference sequence). The V gene lost 1 base and the J gene lost 8 bases, with 14 bases spanning the gap. DNA of the CDR3: TGTGCCAGCAGCTTAGAGGGGTCAGGGTACGGCTACACCTTC. It yields the protein CASSLEGSGYGYTF.

The chain joins TRBV7-9 to TRBJ2-2; D perhaps matches TRBD2 (5 bases). This CDR3 spans 15 amino acids. V lost 1 base to trimming and J lost 5 bases, with 11 bases between them. Germline V gives CDR1 SEHNR, CDR2 FQNEAQ (reference sequence). The CDR3: CASSLDGGKTGELFF. The CDR3 region has the DNA TGTGCCAGCAGCTTAGATGGAGGAAAGACCGGGGAGCTGTTTTTT. Together with reference TRBV7-9 and TRBJ2-2, the CDR3 gives the full variable domain: DTGVSQNPRHKITKRGQNVTFRCDPISEHNRLYWYRQTLGQGPEFLTYFQNEAQLEKSRLLSDRFSAERPKGSFSTLEIQRTEQGDSAMYLCASSLDGGKTGELFFGEGSRLTVL.

The chain uses TRBV11-3 and TRBJ1-3; D possibly corresponds to TRBD1 (6 bases). The CDR3 consists of 14 residues. The V gene's germline CDR1 is SGHNT and CDR2 YENEEA. Trimming took 5 bases from V and 0 from J, leaving 8 bases between them. Here the CDR3 DNA reads TGTGCCAGCAGCACAGGGCCCTCTGGAAACACCATATATTTT. It encodes CASSTGPSGNTIYF.

This chain joins TRBV5-4 and TRBJ1-1; perhaps TRBD1 as D (6 bases). Per the germline V gene, CDR1 is SGHNT and CDR2 is YYREEE (reference sequence). The CDR3 consists of 15 residues. V lost 2 bases and J lost 2, with 13 bases in between. This CDR3 is CASSFQGPGNTEAFF. The CDR3 coding sequence is TGTGCCAGCAGCTTCCAGGGGCCGGGAAACACTGAAGCTTTCTTT.

This chain connects TRBV18 to TRBJ2-5, with D uncertain. The CDR3 loop spans 13 amino acids. Trimming removed 1 base at V and 5 bases at J, with 8 bases between. Germline V gene sequence: CDR1 KGHSH, CDR2 LQKENI. For the CDR3, the DNA is TGTGCCAGCTCACCACGTCAGAAGGAGACCCAGTACTTC. Its protein product is CASSPRQKETQYF.

The chain uses TRBV19 and TRBJ2-7; TRBD1 agrees at 8 bases. J lost 2 bases, V lost 6 bases, and 9 bases had no gene match. There are 15 residues in the CDR3. Germline CDR1 LNHDA, CDR2 SQIVND (reference sequence). The CDR3 region is CASRTQTGEPYEQYF. DNA of the CDR3: TGTGCCAGTAGAACCCAGACAGGGGAGCCCTACGAGCAGTACTTC.

The chain links TRBV4-2 to TRBJ2-7; D is uncertain. The CDR3 totals 13 residues. The germline CDR1 and CDR2 sequences are LGHNA and YNFKEQ. V was trimmed by 3 bases and J by 1 base, leaving 7 bases between them. As DNA, the CDR3 is TGTGCCAGCAGCCAGGGCATTTCCTACGAGCAGTACTTC. It encodes CASSQGISYEQYF.

This sequence joins TRBV30 and TRBJ1-1, with a tentative D call TRBD1 (6 bases). V shed 3 bases and J shed 11 bases, with 22 bases lying between them. The CDR3 is 14 residues long. The germline gives CDR1 GTSNPN, CDR2 SVGIG (reference sequence). The CDR3 loop reads CAWRAPGQRAGAFF. The CDR3 nucleotides read TGTGCCTGGAGAGCCCCAGGACAGCGAGCCGGGGCTTTCTTT.

The chain has TRBV6-2 or TRBV6-3 and TRBJ2-1, with 8 bases that match TRBD2. Trimming took 5 bases from V and 2 from J; bases not matched to a gene: 11. CDR3 length: 17 residues. Germline V gene sequence: CDR1 MNHEY, CDR2 SVGEGT. CDR3 residues: CASSPRGGRRTYNEQFF. The CDR3 DNA reads as TGTGCCAGCAGTCCCCGGGGGGGGAGGAGGACCTACAATGAGCAGTTCTTC.

The chain carries TRBV30 and TRBJ1-4, with D uncertain. The germline gives CDR1 GTSNPN, CDR2 SVGIG (reference sequence). There are 13 residues in the CDR3. Trimming took off 2 bases at V and 0 bases at J, with 4 bases between the two ends. CDR3 sequence reads: CAWSSATNEKLFF. CDR3 DNA sequence: TGTGCCTGGAGTTCGGCAACTAATGAAAAACTGTTTTTT.

V usage is TRBV18 and J usage is TRBJ1-1, with 7 bases that match TRBD1. The V gene's germline CDR1 is KGHSH and CDR2 LQKENI. The CDR3 is 15 amino acids. J gave up 1 base and V 3 bases, and 5 bases lay outside the gene matches. CDR3 sequence (DNA): TGTGCCAGCTCACCGCGGGGGGACAGGAACACTGAAGCTTTCTTT. Amino acids: CASSPRGDRNTEAFF.

In this sample, this clone turned up once. V gene TRBV7-8 combines with J gene TRBJ1-5, with a weak D call TRBD1 (5 bases). From germline, CDR1 is SGHVS and CDR2 FQNEAQ. The CDR3 is made up of 15 amino acids. V shed 5 bases and J shed 5 bases, with 16 bases lying between them. The CDR3 sequence: CASSRLGGSDQPQHF. CDR3 sequence (DNA): TGTGCCAGCAGCCGTTTGGGGGGAAGTGATCAGCCCCAGCATTTT.

The chain employs TRBV4-1 and TRBJ2-7; TRBD2 matches 9 bases. The ends lost 4 bases at V and 4 bases at J; junction bases unmatched: 8. The CDR3 sequence is 15 residues long. Per germline, CDR1 MGHRA and CDR2 YSYEKL. The CDR3 DNA reads TGCGCCAGCAGCCCCCAGGCGGGAGGGGTTTACGAGCAGTACTTC. This gives the protein CASSPQAGGVYEQYF.

The rearrangement joins TRBV28 to TRBJ2-1, with 10 positions matching TRBD2. The V gene end was trimmed by 6 bases and the J gene end by 6 bases; junction bases not matched to a gene: 8. Per germline, CDR1 MDHEN and CDR2 SYDVKM. The CDR3 contains 15 residues. The CDR3 sequence: CASRLGLAASNEQFF. CDR3 DNA: TGTGCCAGCAGACTCGGACTAGCGGCCTCCAATGAGCAGTTCTTC.

The chain links TRBV7-3 to TRBJ2-3; no reliable D call. The V gene lost 8 bases and the J gene lost 5 bases, with 14 bases spanning the gap. This CDR3 has 13 residues. Germline V gene sequence: CDR1 SGHTA, CDR2 FQGTGA. The CDR3 region is CASGPGNQDTQYF. CDR3 nucleotide sequence: TGTGCCAGCGGCCCTGGTAATCAAGATACGCAGTATTTT. Using reference TRBV7-3 and TRBJ2-3 for the parts outside the CDR3, the full variable domain is GAGVSQTPSNKVTEKGKYVELRCDPISGHTALYWYRQSLGQGPEFLIYFQGTGAADDSGLPNDRFFAVRPEGSVSTLKIQRTERGDSAVYLCASGPGNQDTQYFGPGTRLTVL.

The chain employs TRBV10-3 and TRBJ1-1; D ambiguous. This CDR3 region has 14 residues. CDR1 is ENHRY, CDR2 SYGVKD, per germline. V was cut by 3 bases and J by 0 bases, with 8 bases left in between. CDR3 region: CAISDWHMNTEAFF. DNA for the CDR3: TGTGCCATCAGTGACTGGCACATGAACACTGAAGCTTTCTTT.

This chain uses TRBV12-3 or TRBV12-4 with TRBJ2-7; D possibly corresponds to TRBD1 (6 bases). Trimming removed 8 bases from V and 1 base from J, with 12 bases in between. The CDR3 consists of 13 residues. This chain's CDR3 is CASGAGDSYEQYF. CDR3 nucleotides: TGTGCCAGCGGGGCAGGGGATTCCTACGAGCAGTACTTC.

J is TRBJ2-3 and V is TRBV12-5; D is possibly TRBD1 (8 bases). V dropped 6 bases and J dropped 5 bases, with 18 bases sitting between them. CDR3 length: 15 amino acids. The germline V gene has CDR1 LGHNT and CDR2 FRNRAP. CDR3 region: CASGEGTGGEDTQYF. CDR3 nucleotides: TGTGCTAGTGGGGAAGGAACAGGGGGGGAAGATACGCAGTATTTT.

The chain employs TRBV9 and TRBJ2-3; TRBD2 is a possible D gene (5 bases). V lost 0 bases and J lost 4, with 12 bases in between. This CDR3 comprises 15 residues. CDR1 SGDLS and CDR2 YYNGEE come from the germline V gene. The CDR3 sequence is CASSVVGVMPDTQYF. CDR3 nucleotide sequence: TGTGCCAGCAGCGTAGTCGGGGTAATGCCAGATACGCAGTATTTT. Full variable domain (remainder filled in from reference TRBV9 and TRBJ2-3): DSGVTQTPKHLITATGQRVTLRCSPRSGDLSVYWYQQSLDQGLQFLIQYYNGEERAKGNILERFSAQQFPDLHSELNLSSLELGDSALYFCASSVVGVMPDTQYFGPGTRLTVL.

J is TRBJ1-2 and V is TRBV6-1; 12 positions agree with TRBD1. Germline CDR1 MNHNS, CDR2 SASEGT. The CDR3 runs to 17 residues. V gave up 4 bases and J gave up 4 bases; unmatched junction bases: 10. The CDR3 loop reads CASSAPGQGAFGYGYTF. In DNA form, the CDR3 reads TGTGCCAGCAGTGCCCCGGGACAGGGGGCGTTCGGCTATGGCTACACCTTC.